This T cell receptor beta chain appears in the sequencing data of a study of long-term antiretroviral therapy in people with HIV. Study information: The oldest samples precede the 2015 immediate-ART recommendation by about a decade.

They ran version v3.0 of the immunoSEQ assay at survey level. Assay used: immunoSEQ multiplex PCR; TCRdb lists only in-frame clones, some missing. Of roughly 23,000 clones in the sample, 86% were seen once. This CDR3 is built from 13 residues. Trimming took 0 bases from V and 2 from J, leaving 5 bases between them. The germline V gene encodes CDR1 PRHDT and CDR2 FYEKMQ (reference sequence). The rearrangement uses TRBV13 and TRBJ2-7; D not certain. This specimen consisted of unsorted PBMCs, obtained 1.8 years before starting antiretroviral therapy. This receptor was identified in a woman aged 25 to 39 with HIV. CDR3 nucleotide sequence: TGTGCCAGCAGCTTAGGAGCAGCCTACGAGCAGTACGTC. This translates into CASSLGAAYEQYV.